A single sample gave rise to the 18 T cell receptor beta chains below, sequenced in a study of shared clonotypes between healthy human individuals. Some clones are missing from TCRdb's copy, which holds only in-frame ones; the method was immunoSEQ multiplex PCR. The profile shows roughly 1 million clones, around 82% of them singletons. Material for sequencing was memory CD4+ T cells from PBMCs. The sample's subset: CD45RA-negative fraction. The receptors derive from a young man in good health. Some clones in this sample may be carry-over from other donors' samples.

The chain has TRBV6-4 and TRBJ2-1, with TRBD1 matching over 10 bases. V lost 9 bases and J lost 5; bases outside the gene matches: 19. CDR1 and CDR2 from the germline V gene are MRHNA and SNTAGT. CDR3 length: 18 amino acids. In nucleotides, the CDR3 is TGTGCCAGGGGAGGGGACAGGGGCCCTAGCGGGCACGACAATGAGCAGTTCTTC. It specifies CARGGDRGPSGHDNEQFF.

The genes are TRBV5-1 and TRBJ1-3; D gene uncertain. Germline-derived CDR1 and CDR2 are SGHRS and YFSETQ. V lost 0 bases to trimming and J lost 4 bases, with 11 bases between them. This CDR3 contains 15 residues. CDR3: CASSLGDGGGNTIYF. CDR3 nucleotide sequence: TGCGCCAGCAGCTTGGGGGATGGTGGCGGAAACACCATATATTTT.

With regard to this clone: A much larger clone lies one base from this, so it may be a read error. Other DNA sequences from this sample encode an identical CDR3 as well. This chain joins TRBV5-1 and TRBJ2-7; TRBD2 might be the D (5 bases). Germline V gene data show CDR1 as SGHRS and CDR2 as YFSETQ. V lost 7 bases to trimming and J lost 2 bases, with 13 bases between them. This CDR3 contains 13 residues. Here the CDR3 reads CASGVGGAYEQYF. CDR3 in DNA: TGCGCCAGCGGGGTAGGAGGCGCCTACGAGCAGTACTTC.

The chain employs TRBV9 and TRBJ2-1, with a possible D match to TRBD1 (5 bases). This CDR3 contains 13 residues. V lost 4 bases to trimming and J lost 8 bases, with 13 bases between them. Germline V gene data show CDR1 as SGDLS and CDR2 as YYNGEE. The CDR3 here is CASSPTPRDEQFF. The CDR3 nucleotides are TGTGCCAGCAGCCCTACACCCAGGGATGAGCAGTTCTTC.

The chain is built from TRBV30 and TRBJ2-5, with D possibly being TRBD2 (5 bases). CDR3 length: 14 amino acids. Trimming stripped 0 bases from V and 5 bases from J, with 13 bases between. Germline V CDR1 and CDR2: GTSNPN, SVGIG (reference sequence). CDR3: CAWSVGLSMETQYF. The CDR3 DNA follows: TGTGCCTGGAGTGTAGGACTCTCGATGGAGACCCAGTACTTC.

The chain links TRBV28 to TRBJ1-5; 8 bases map to TRBD1. Trimming at V came to 7 bases and at J to 4 bases, leaving 9 bases not matched to a gene. The CDR3 loop spans 15 amino acids. CDR1 is MDHEN and CDR2 is SYDVKM in the germline V gene. The CDR3 DNA reads TGTGCCAGCACAGGACAGGGCGTCTGGAATCAGCCCCAGCATTTT. Translating it yields CASTGQGVWNQPQHF.

The J gene is TRBJ2-1, the V gene TRBV19, with 9 bases fitting TRBD2. J lost 3 bases, V lost 7 bases, and 10 bases had no gene match. From germline, CDR1 is LNHDA and CDR2 SQIVND (reference sequence). The CDR3 length is 16 residues. CDR3 loop: CASKPSGTPRYNEQFF. The CDR3 DNA is TGTGCCAGTAAGCCTAGCGGGACCCCCCGCTACAATGAGCAGTTCTTC.

V usage is TRBV6-1 and J usage is TRBJ1-2; 10 bases map to TRBD1. The germline V gene encodes CDR1 MNHNS and CDR2 SASEGT. The CDR3 length is 13 residues. J gave up 8 bases and V 5 bases, and 5 bases lay outside the gene matches. Here the CDR3 DNA reads TGTGCCAGCAGTAGACAGGGGGCTTGGGGCTACACCTTC. This translates into CASSRQGAWGYTF.

A single count supports this clone. This sequence joins TRBV4-3 and TRBJ2-1; D not resolved. This CDR3 contains 16 residues. The V end was cut by 0 bases, the J end by 9 bases, with 18 bases between. Germline CDR1 and CDR2: LGHNA and YSLEER. The CDR3 reads CASSQDRRRTHGEQFF. CDR3 sequence (DNA): TGCGCCAGCAGCCAAGATCGACGGCGGACCCACGGTGAGCAGTTCTTC.

The chain employs TRBV5-6 and TRBJ2-7; tentatively, D is TRBD1 (5 bases). In germline, CDR1 is SGHDT, CDR2 YYEEEE. The CDR3 consists of 15 residues. The V end was cut by 4 bases, the J end by 5 bases, with 19 bases between. For the CDR3, the DNA is TGTGCCAGCAGCGTCATTACGACAGTCGCCAACGAGCAGTACTTC. Translating gives CASSVITTVANEQYF.

The chain links TRBV5-8 to TRBJ1-3; 7 bases align to TRBD1. With 6 bases clipped from V and 2 bases from J, the junction kept 8 bases outside the gene matches. The CDR3 runs to 15 residues. The V gene's germline CDR1 is SGHTS and CDR2 YDEGEE. The CDR3 sequence: CASTYRGGTGNTIYF. The CDR3 DNA reads as TGTGCCAGCACCTACAGGGGAGGCACTGGAAACACCATATATTTT.

With respect to this clone: Other nucleotide sequences in the sample specify the same CDR3. V is TRBV28 and J is TRBJ1-5, with D possibly matching TRBD1 (5 bases). Germline values: CDR1 MDHEN, CDR2 SYDVKM. CDR3 size: 16 residues. Trimming removed 1 base at V and 0 bases at J, with 10 bases between. The CDR3 is CASSLFRGGSNQPQHF. CDR3 nucleotides: TGTGCCAGCAGTTTATTCCGGGGCGGTAGCAATCAGCCCCAGCATTTT. The complete variable domain, with remaining parts taken from reference TRBV28 and TRBJ1-5, reads DVKVTQSSRYLVKRTGEKVFLECVQDMDHENMFWYRQDPGLGLRLIYFSYDVKMKEKGDIPEGYSVSREKKERFSLILESASTNQTSMYLCASSLFRGGSNQPQHFGDGTRLSIL.

The chain uses TRBV5-1 and TRBJ2-1; D is perhaps TRBD2 (7 bases). Germline CDR1 and CDR2: SGHRS and YFSETQ. Deletions cut 0 bases from V and 9 bases from J, with 22 bases between. The CDR3 spans 17 residues. CDR3 DNA: TGCGCCAGCAGCTTGGAACCAGCGGGAACAGGGTCGTTTGAGCAGTTCTTC. Protein product: CASSLEPAGTGSFEQFF.

With regard to this clone: Other nucleotide sequences in the sample specify the same CDR3. This chain links TRBV7-9 with TRBJ2-1; D ambiguous. The germline V and J ends were trimmed by 3 bases and 7 bases, with 7 bases remaining between them. The V gene's germline CDR1 is SEHNR and CDR2 FQNEAQ (reference sequence). The CDR3 is made up of 12 amino acids. The CDR3 loop is CASSFGNNEQFF. The CDR3 DNA sequence: TGTGCCAGCAGCTTCGGTAATAATGAGCAGTTCTTC.

V is TRBV30 and J is TRBJ2-5, with 8 bases matching TRBD1. The germline V gene encodes CDR1 GTSNPN and CDR2 SVGIG (reference sequence). The CDR3 loop spans 15 amino acids. The V gene end was trimmed by 3 bases and the J gene end by 4 bases; junction bases not matched to a gene: 10. CDR3 nucleotide sequence: TGTGCCTGGAGGCCTTACCGGACAGGGAGAGAGACCCAGTACTTC. This translates into CAWRPYRTGRETQYF.

The DNA of the CDR3 is TGCAGTGCTAAAGACTCTGAAGCTTTCTTT. It encodes CSAKDSEAFF. The rearrangement links TRBV20-1 to TRBJ1-1, with unresolved D. Germline V CDR1 and CDR2: DFQATT, SNEGSKA (reference sequence). V was pared by 4 bases and J by 6 bases, with 6 bases between. This CDR3 spans 10 amino acids.

V is TRBV18 and J is TRBJ2-1; TRBD2 might be the D (6 bases). The CDR3 is 16 residues long. The V and J ends lost 3 bases and 6 bases respectively, with 18 bases between them. CDR1 is KGHSH, CDR2 LQKENI, per germline. The CDR3 reads CASSPYNLGTGNEQFF. The CDR3 DNA is TGTGCCAGCTCACCCTACAATCTCGGGACTGGCAATGAGCAGTTCTTC.

V gene TRBV15 combines with J gene TRBJ1-4, with 9 positions matching TRBD1. In germline, CDR1 is LNHNV, CDR2 YYDKDF (reference sequence). The CDR3 is made up of 16 amino acids. V dropped 1 base and J dropped 3; count of bases not matched to a gene: 3. DNA of the CDR3: TGTGCCACCAGCAGAGTCGGACAGGGGTCTAATGAAAAACTGTTTTTT. Its protein is CATSRVGQGSNEKLFF.